The rows below give T cell receptor beta chains drawn from one sample of a study of molecular identifiers for immune sequencing clone quantification. Via MiXCR, TCRdb re-called the PCR reads, giving one row per CDR3 protein. The sample lists a few hundred thousand distinct CDR3 sequences; around 23% were seen once. The sequenced sample was naive CD8+ T cells from blood, with Jurkat cell RNA spiked in. Source of these receptors: a human donor in good health. Some libraries in this study had Jurkat cell RNA spiked in. The CDR3 runs from the conserved cysteine through the conserved F or W. A D gene is named only where the DNA matches it firmly. Some rows mark clone size as missing; the rest say once, few, many or name a class of expanded clone.

v_call	clone_size	j_call	d_call	cdr3_nt	cdr3_aa
TRBV29-1	many	TRBJ2-7	TRBD1	TGCAGCGTTGAGGGGACAGCAGACTCCTACGAGCAGTACTTC	CSVEGTADSYEQYF
TRBV29-1	NA	TRBJ2-1	NA	TGCAGCGTTACCCGGACTAACTACAATGAGCAGTTCTTC	CSVTRTNYNEQFF
TRBV6-1	few	TRBJ2-5	NA	TGTGCCAGCAAATCAGGGGTGGGTTGGGAAGAGACCCAGTACTTC	CASKSGVGWEETQYF
TRBV15	few	TRBJ2-7	NA	TGTGCCACCAGCGACACGGGGATCTACGAGCAGCACTTC	CATSDTGIYEQHF
TRBV11-2	NA	TRBJ1-1	TRBD1	TGTGTCAGCAGCTTAGTGATACAGGGGGCGCGAGGAACTGAAGCTTTCTTT	CVSSLVIQGARGTEAFF
TRBV5-1	few	TRBJ2-1	NA	TGCGCCAGCAGCTTCAACGTCCGGGACCCCTCTTACAATGAGCAGTTCTTC	CASSFNVRDPSYNEQFF
TRBV12-3/TRBV12-4	NA	TRBJ2-2	NA	TGTGCCAGCAGTTTCGAGGACAGACCTCACACCGGGGAGCTGTTTTTT	CASSFEDRPHTGELFF
TRBV7-2	NA	TRBJ1-2	TRBD1	TGTGTCAGCAGCTCACACTCACAGGGGGGCTATGGCTACACCTTC	CVSSSHSQGGYGYTF
TRBV11-2	many	TRBJ2-3	TRBD2	TGTGCCAGCAGATTGACTAGCGGGAACTCAGATACGCAGTATTTT	CASRLTSGNSDTQYF
TRBV6-1	few	TRBJ2-6	NA	TGTGCCAGCAGTGAATACTCTGGGGCCAACGTCCTGACTTTC	CASSEYSGANVLTF
TRBV3-1	NA	TRBJ2-2	NA	TGTGCCAGCAGCCAAGATTTCGGGGTGAACACCGGGGAGCTGTTTTTT	CASSQDFGVNTGELFF
TRBV4-1	many	TRBJ1-1	TRBD1	TGCGCCAGCAGCCAATTGACAGGGGGCAACACTGAAGCTTTCTTT	CASSQLTGGNTEAFF
TRBV11-2	few	TRBJ2-3	NA	TGTGCCAGCAGCTTAGCCTGGAGCACAGATACGCAGTATTTT	CASSLAWSTDTQYF